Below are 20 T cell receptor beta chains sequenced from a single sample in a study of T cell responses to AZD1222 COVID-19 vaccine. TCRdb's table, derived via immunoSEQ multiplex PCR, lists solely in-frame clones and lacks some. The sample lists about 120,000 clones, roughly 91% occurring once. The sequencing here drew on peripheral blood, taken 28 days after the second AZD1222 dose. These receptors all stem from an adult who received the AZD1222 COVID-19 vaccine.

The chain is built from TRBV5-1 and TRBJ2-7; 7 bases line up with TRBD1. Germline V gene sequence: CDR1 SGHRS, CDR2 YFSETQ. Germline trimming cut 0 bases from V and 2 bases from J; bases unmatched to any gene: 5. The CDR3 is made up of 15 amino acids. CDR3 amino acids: CASSLGDSGPYEQYF. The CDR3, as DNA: TGCGCCAGCAGCTTGGGGGACAGTGGGCCCTACGAGCAGTACTTC.

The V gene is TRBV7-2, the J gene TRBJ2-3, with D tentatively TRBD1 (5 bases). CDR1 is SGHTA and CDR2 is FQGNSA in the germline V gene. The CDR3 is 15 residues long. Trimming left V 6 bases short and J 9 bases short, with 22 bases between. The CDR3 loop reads CASRINGASRTTQYF. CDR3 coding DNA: TGTGCCAGCAGGATTAATGGGGCTTCCCGAACCACGCAGTATTTT.

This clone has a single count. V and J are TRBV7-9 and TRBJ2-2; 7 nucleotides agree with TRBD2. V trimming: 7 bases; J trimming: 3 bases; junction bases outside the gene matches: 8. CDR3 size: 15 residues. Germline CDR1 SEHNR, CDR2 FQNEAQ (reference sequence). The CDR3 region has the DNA TGTGCCAGCATCAAACGGGGGGTTGACACCGGGGAGCTGTTTTTT. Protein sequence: CASIKRGVDTGELFF.

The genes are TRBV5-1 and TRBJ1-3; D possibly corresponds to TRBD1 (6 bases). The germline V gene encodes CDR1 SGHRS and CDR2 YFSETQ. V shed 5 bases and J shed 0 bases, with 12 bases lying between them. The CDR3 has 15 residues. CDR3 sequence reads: CASRADRTSGNTIYF. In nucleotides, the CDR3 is TGCGCCAGCAGAGCCGACAGGACCTCTGGAAACACCATATATTTT.

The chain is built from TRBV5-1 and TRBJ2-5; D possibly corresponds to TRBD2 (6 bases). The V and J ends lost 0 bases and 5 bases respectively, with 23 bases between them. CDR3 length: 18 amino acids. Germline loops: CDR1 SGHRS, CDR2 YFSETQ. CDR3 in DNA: TGCGCCAGCAGCTTGGCTCCAGGCGGGGCCCCTTTAGGGGAGACCCAGTACTTC. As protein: CASSLAPGGAPLGETQYF.

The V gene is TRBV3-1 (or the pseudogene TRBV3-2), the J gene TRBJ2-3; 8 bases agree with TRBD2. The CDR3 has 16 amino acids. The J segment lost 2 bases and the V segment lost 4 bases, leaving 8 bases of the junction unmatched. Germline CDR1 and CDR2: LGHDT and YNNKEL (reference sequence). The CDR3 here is CASSPRAGGLTDTQYF. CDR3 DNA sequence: TGTGCCAGCAGCCCTAGGGCGGGGGGCCTCACAGATACGCAGTATTTT.

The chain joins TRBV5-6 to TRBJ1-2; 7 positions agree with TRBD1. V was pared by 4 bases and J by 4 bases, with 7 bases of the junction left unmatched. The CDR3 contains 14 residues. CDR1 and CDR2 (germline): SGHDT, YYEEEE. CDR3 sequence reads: CASSPRQGTYGYTF. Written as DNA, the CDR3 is TGTGCCAGCAGCCCTAGACAGGGAACCTATGGCTACACCTTC.

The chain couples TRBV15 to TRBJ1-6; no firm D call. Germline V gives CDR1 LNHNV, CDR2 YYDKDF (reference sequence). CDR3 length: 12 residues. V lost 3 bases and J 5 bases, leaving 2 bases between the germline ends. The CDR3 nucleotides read TGTGCCACCAGCAGGGATAATTCACCCCTCCACTTT. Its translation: CATSRDNSPLHF.

The DNA of the CDR3 is TGTGCCAGCAGCCAGGAACCGACTTTGAACACTGAAGCTTTCTTT. Encoded protein: CASSQEPTLNTEAFF. The chain recombines TRBV4-2 with TRBJ1-1; no reliable D call. Germline V gene lookup returns CDR1 LGHNA and CDR2 YNFKEQ. The CDR3 runs to 15 residues. Between the trimmed V and J ends, which lost 3 bases and 0 bases, there was a span of 11 bases.

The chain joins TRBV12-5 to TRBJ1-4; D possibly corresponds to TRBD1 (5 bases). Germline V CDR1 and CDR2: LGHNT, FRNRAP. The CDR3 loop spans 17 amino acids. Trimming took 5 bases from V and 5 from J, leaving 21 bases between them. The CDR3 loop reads CASGPPHPGRRNEKLFF. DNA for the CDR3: TGTGCTAGTGGTCCGCCCCACCCGGGACGGCGAAATGAAAAACTGTTTTTT.

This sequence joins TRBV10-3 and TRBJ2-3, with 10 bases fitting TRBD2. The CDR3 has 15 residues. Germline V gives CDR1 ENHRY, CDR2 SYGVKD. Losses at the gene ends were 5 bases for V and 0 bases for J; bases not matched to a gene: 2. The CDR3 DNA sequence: TGTGCCATCAGTCTTAGCGGGGGGAGCACAGATACGCAGTATTTT. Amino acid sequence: CAISLSGGSTDTQYF.

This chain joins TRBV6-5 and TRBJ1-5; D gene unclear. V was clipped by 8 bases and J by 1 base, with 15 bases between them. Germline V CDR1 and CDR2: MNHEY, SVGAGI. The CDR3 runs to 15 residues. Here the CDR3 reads CASAPSLGSNQPQHF. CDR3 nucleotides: TGTGCCAGCGCGCCAAGCCTTGGCAGCAATCAGCCCCAGCATTTT.

In DNA form, the CDR3 reads TGTGCCAGTAGTATAAGGGGGGTTACCTACGAGCAGTACTTC. Translating it yields CASSIRGVTYEQYF. V and J are TRBV19 and TRBJ2-7; either TRBD1 or TRBD2 may supply D (6 bases each). CDR1 is LNHDA, CDR2 SQIVND, per germline (reference sequence). V shed 2 bases and J shed 2 bases, with 10 bases lying between them. CDR3 length: 14 residues.

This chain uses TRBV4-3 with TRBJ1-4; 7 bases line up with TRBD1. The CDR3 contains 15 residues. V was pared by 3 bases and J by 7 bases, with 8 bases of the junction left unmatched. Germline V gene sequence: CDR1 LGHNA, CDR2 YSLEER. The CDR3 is CASSHNTGEGEKLFF. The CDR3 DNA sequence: TGCGCCAGCAGCCATAATACAGGGGAGGGTGAAAAACTGTTTTTT.

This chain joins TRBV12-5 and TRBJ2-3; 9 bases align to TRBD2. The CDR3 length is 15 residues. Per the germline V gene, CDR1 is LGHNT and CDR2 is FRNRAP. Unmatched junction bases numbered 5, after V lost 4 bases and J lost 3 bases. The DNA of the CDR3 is TGTGCTAGTGGTTCCCGTAGCGGGGGAACAGATACGCAGTATTTT. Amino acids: CASGSRSGGTDTQYF.

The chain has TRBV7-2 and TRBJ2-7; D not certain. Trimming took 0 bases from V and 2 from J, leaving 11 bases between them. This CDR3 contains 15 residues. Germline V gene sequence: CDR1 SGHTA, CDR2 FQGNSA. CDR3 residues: CASSLAVGRTYEQYF. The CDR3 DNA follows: TGTGCCAGCAGCTTAGCGGTGGGAAGAACCTACGAGCAGTACTTC.

CDR3 DNA sequence: TGTGCCAGCAGCATAACTACCGGGGAGCTGTTTTTT. Translation: CASSITTGELFF. The genes are TRBV9 and TRBJ2-2, with no clear D. Germline CDR1 is SGDLS and CDR2 is YYNGEE. The CDR3 length is 12 residues. Trimming removed 4 bases at V and 5 bases at J, with 6 bases between.

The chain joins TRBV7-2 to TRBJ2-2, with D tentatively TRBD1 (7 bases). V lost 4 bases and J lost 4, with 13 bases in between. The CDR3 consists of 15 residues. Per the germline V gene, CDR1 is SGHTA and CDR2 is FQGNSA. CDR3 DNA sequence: TGTGCCAGCAGCTGGACAGGAGGGTCCACCGGGGAGCTGTTTTTT. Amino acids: CASSWTGGSTGELFF.

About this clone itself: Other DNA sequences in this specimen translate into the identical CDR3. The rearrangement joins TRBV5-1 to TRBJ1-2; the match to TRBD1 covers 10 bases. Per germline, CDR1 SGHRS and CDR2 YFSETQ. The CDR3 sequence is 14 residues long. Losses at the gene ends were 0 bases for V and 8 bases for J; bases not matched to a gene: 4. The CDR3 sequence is CASSLGQGAYGYTF. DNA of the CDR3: TGCGCCAGCAGCTTGGGACAGGGGGCTTACGGCTACACCTTC. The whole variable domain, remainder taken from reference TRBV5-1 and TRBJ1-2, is KAGVTQTPRYLIKTRGQQVTLSCSPISGHRSVSWYQQTPGQGLQFLFEYFSETQRNKGNFPGRFSGRQFSNSRSEMNVSTLELGDSALYLCASSLGQGAYGYTFGSGTRLTVV.

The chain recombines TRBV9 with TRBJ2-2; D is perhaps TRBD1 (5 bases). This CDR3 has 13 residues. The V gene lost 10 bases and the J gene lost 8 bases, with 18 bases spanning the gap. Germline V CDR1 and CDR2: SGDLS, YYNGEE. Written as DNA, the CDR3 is TGTGCCTCAGCTAAACAGGTTGTGGGGGAGCTGTTTTTT. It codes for CASAKQVVGELFF.